This is a list of T cell receptor beta chains from one sample in a study of cytomegalovirus exposure and HLA in healthy donors. The data were produced by immunoSEQ multiplex PCR, yet TCRdb's version contains in-frame clones alone and is incomplete. This table holds some 190,000 clones, 65% to 85% found once. Sequences were obtained from PBMCs. The receptors originated from a girl under 18 in good health and CMV-seropositive. Each CDR3 is given with its conserved first and last residue. D genes are given only for firm matches. Expanded clones are given a class, and other clones once, few, many or no size at all.

>.|13|TRBJ1-5|TRBV30|.
TGTGCCTGGACCGCGGGTCTTTATCAGCCCCAGCATTTT
CAWTAGLYQPQHF
>.|15|TRBJ2-5|TRBV7-9|TRBD2
TGTGCCAGCAGCTTGTTCCGTTTGGGAGGGGAGACCCAGTACTTC
CASSLFRLGGETQYF
>few|14|TRBJ1-5|TRBV7-9|TRBD1
TGTGCCAGCAGCTTAGGACAGGGTGGTCAGCCCCAGCATTTT
CASSLGQGGQPQHF
>.|17|TRBJ2-5|TRBV6-1|TRBD2
TGTGCCAGCAGTGGGACTAGCGGGAGCCCGTGGGTAAAGACCCAGTACTTC
CASSGTSGSPWVKTQYF
>.|16|TRBJ2-1|TRBV6-1|TRBD2
TGTGCCAGCAGTGAGATAGCGGGAGGGCCCGGCAATGAGCAGTTCTTC
CASSEIAGGPGNEQFF
>.|17|TRBJ1-1|TRBV21-1|.
TGTGCCAGCACCACCAAAGACAGGGGGGGGGCATACACTGAAGCTTTCTTT
CASTTKDRGGAYTEAFF
>.|13|TRBJ2-1|TRBV7-2|.
TGTGCCAGCGGTTCGACTAATCTCCATGAGCAGTTCTTC
CASGSTNLHEQFF
>.|11|TRBJ2-1|TRBV5-6|.
TGTGCCAGTCAAAGCGGCAATGAGCAGTTCTTC
CASQSGNEQFF
>.|14|TRBJ2-5|TRBV7-7|.
TGTGCTAGCAGCGGGCCGGGACTCCAAGAGACCCAGTACTTC
CASSGPGLQETQYF
>few|12|TRBJ1-5|TRBV6-1|.
TGTGCCAGCGAGTATAGCAATCAGCCCCAGCATTTT
CASEYSNQPQHF
>.|10|TRBJ1-1|TRBV20-1|.
TGCAGTGCCGCTGGTGAGGCAGCTTTCTTT
CSAAGEAAFF
>.|14|TRBJ1-4|TRBV5-1|.
TGCGCCAGCAGGGTTTCGCCGGCTAATGAAAAACTGTTTTTT
CASRVSPANEKLFF
>.|15|TRBJ2-7|TRBV28|TRBD1
TGTGCCAGCAGACCAGGCGACAGGGGTTGGTCCGAGCAGTACTTC
CASRPGDRGWSEQYF
>.|15|TRBJ2-5|TRBV4-1|TRBD2
TGCGCCAGCAGCCACGCTAGCGGGGGACGGGAGACCCAGTACTTC
CASSHASGGRETQYF
>.|17|TRBJ2-2|TRBV28|TRBD2
TGTGCCAGCAGTTTAGTTCTAGCGGGAGGTGACACCGGGGAGCTGTTTTTT
CASSLVLAGGDTGELFF
>.|13|TRBJ2-7|TRBV6-5|.
TGTGCCAGCAGTGGACAGCCCCTACGGGGGCAGTACTTC
CASSGQPLRGQYF
>.|15|TRBJ2-7|TRBV6-5|TRBD1
TGTGCCAGCAGGGGCCGGGACAGGGTCTCCTACGAGCAGTACTTC
CASRGRDRVSYEQYF
>.|15|TRBJ2-1|TRBV10-1|.
TGCGCCAGCAGTGTCCGGGACTTCCCTAAGGGTGAGCAGTTCTTC
CASSVRDFPKGEQFF
>once|16|TRBJ2-3|TRBV7-9|.
TGTGCCAGCAGAATTAAGGGGTCTATCCGCACAGATACGCAGTATTTT
CASRIKGSIRTDTQYF
>.|14|TRBJ2-5|TRBV4-1|.
TGCGCCAGCAGCTACAGGGAGTACCAAGAGACCCAGTACTTC
CASSYREYQETQYF
>few|15|TRBJ2-2|TRBV2|TRBD1
TGTGCCAGCAGGGGGACAGGGAGGAACACCGGGGAGCTGTTTTTT
CASRGTGRNTGELFF
>.|15|TRBJ1-1|TRBV27|.
TGTGCCAGCAGTTTGGCGACAGAAGGTAAGGGTGAAGCTTTCTTT
CASSLATEGKGEAFF
>.|16|TRBJ2-7|TRBV7-5|.
TGTGTCAGAAGCACTACCGGGACTAGCGGCCGCTACGAGCAGTACTTC
CVRSTTGTSGRYEQYF
>.|13|TRBJ2-7|TRBV29-1|.
TGCAGCGTTGATGCAGGGAATTCTGGCGAGCAGTACTTC
CSVDAGNSGEQYF
>once|13|TRBJ2-3|TRBV11-2|.
TGTGCCAGCAGCTTGGACTACACAGATACGCAGTATTTT
CASSLDYTDTQYF
>.|15|TRBJ2-1|TRBV5-1|TRBD1
TGCGCCAGCAGCTTGGGACAGGGTGCCTACAATGAGCAGTTCTTC
CASSLGQGAYNEQFF
>few|16|TRBJ2-7|TRBV5-6|TRBD1
TGTGCCAGCAGCCCGGCCCCGGGACAGGGGCGCTACGAGCAGTACTTC
CASSPAPGQGRYEQYF
>few|17|TRBJ2-3|TRBV5-6|TRBD2
TGTGCCAGCAGCTTGAGCCATGGCGGGAGGGCGGCAGATACGCAGTATTTT
CASSLSHGGRAADTQYF
>.|16|TRBJ1-3|TRBV5-4|TRBD1
TGTGCCAGCAGCCTGGGACAGGGGGCCCCTGGAAACACCATATATTTT
CASSLGQGAPGNTIYF
>.|14|TRBJ1-5|TRBV27|.
TGTGCCAGCAGTTTCGATCCGGGTAATCAGCCCCAGCATTTT
CASSFDPGNQPQHF
>.|14|TRBJ2-1|TRBV4-2|.
TGTGCCAGCAGCCAAGATCTCTCGAGGGATGAGCAGTTCTTC
CASSQDLSRDEQFF
>once|16|TRBJ2-7|TRBV30|TRBD2
TGTGCCTGGAGTGTAGTGTGGACTAGCGCAACCTACGAGCAGTACTTC
CAWSVVWTSATYEQYF
>.|15|TRBJ1-1|TRBV6-1|.
TGTGCCAGCAGCAGGACCCCCGGGGAGGGCACTGAAGCTTTCTTT
CASSRTPGEGTEAFF
>.|15|TRBJ2-2|TRBV7-2|TRBD2
TGTGCCAGCAGCTTACGGGGGGCGAACACCGGGGAGCTGTTTTTT
CASSLRGANTGELFF
>.|13|TRBJ2-5|TRBV6-5|.
TGTGCCAGCTCTTTAGCGGCGGCCGCGACCCAGTACTTC
CASSLAAAATQYF
>.|16|TRBJ2-1|TRBV11-3|.
TGTGCCAGCAGCGGAAGGCGGCTAGGGGGATACAATGAGCAGTTCTTC
CASSGRRLGGYNEQFF
>few|14|TRBJ2-5|TRBV19|.
TGTGCCAGTAGGGGGGCAGAGGCTGGCGAGACCCAGTACTTC
CASRGAEAGETQYF
>once|13|TRBJ1-5|TRBV30|.
TGTGCCTGGTCCGGAGATAGCAATCAGCCCCAGCATTTT
CAWSGDSNQPQHF
>.|19|TRBJ2-7|TRBV5-4|TRBD2
TGTGCCAGCAGCTGGCCCCCGGGACTAGCGGGGCCGAGCTCCTACGAGCAGTACTTC
CASSWPPGLAGPSSYEQYF
>.|18|TRBJ2-5|TRBV10-1|.
TGCGCCAGCAGTGAGTCGATTTTACAGGACCAGTACCAAGAGACCCAGTACTTC
CASSESILQDQYQETQYF
>.|15|TRBJ1-1|TRBV27|.
TGTGCCAGCAGTTTAGCGGCAGGGTTCTCGATTGAAGCTTTCTTT
CASSLAAGFSIEAFF
>.|16|TRBJ2-3|TRBV7-9|.
TGTGCCAGCAGCTTAGGGGGTAGCGGACGCACAGATACGCAGTATTTT
CASSLGGSGRTDTQYF
>.|13|TRBJ2-7|TRBV2|TRBD1
TGTGCCAGCAGGGTCGACAGGGGGCGCGAGCAGTACTTC
CASRVDRGREQYF
>.|13|TRBJ2-7|TRBV19|TRBD2
TGTGCCAGTAGTAGGGAGGGCTCCTACGAGCAGTACTTC
CASSREGSYEQYF
>.|13|TRBJ1-2|TRBV19|TRBD1
TGTGCCAGCCTTCGGGACAGGGGCTATGGCTACACCTTC
CASLRDRGYGYTF
>once|14|TRBJ1-1|TRBV9|TRBD1
TGTGCCAGCAGCGTAGACAGGGGGCTGACTGAAGCTTTCTTT
CASSVDRGLTEAFF
>.|14|TRBJ2-7|TRBV5-6|.
TGTGCCAGCAGCTTGATCAGGCGCTACTACGAGCAGTACTTC
CASSLIRRYYEQYF
>.|16|TRBJ1-1|TRBV6-1|TRBD1
TGTGCCAGCAGTGAAATTTGGGGACAGGAGAACACTGAAGCTTTCTTT
CASSEIWGQENTEAFF
>.|18|TRBJ2-2|TRBV28|TRBD2
TGTGCCAGCAGTCTCCTCGGGACTAGCGGGAGAAACACCGGGGAGCTGTTTTTT
CASSLLGTSGRNTGELFF